The 5 T cell receptor beta chains given below trace back to one sample, sequenced in a study of cytomegalovirus exposure and HLA in healthy donors. Vbeta (60) and Jbeta (13) primers were used in the PCR. The assay was immunoSEQ multiplex PCR, and TCRdb's table has in-frame clones only and misses some. This sample has approximately 120,000 clones, with 17% found just once. The sequencing sample was made of PBMCs. The receptors here all came from a female donor in good health and CMV-seropositive.

V is TRBV7-2 and J is TRBJ2-7; 7 bases map to TRBD2. The V gene's germline CDR1 is SGHTA and CDR2 FQGNSA. The CDR3 is 17 residues long. V shed 3 bases, J shed 2 bases, and the junction held 13 bases outside the gene matches. The CDR3 DNA reads as TGTGCCAGCAGCTTGAGGATAGCGGGCTCGAGCCCCTACGAGCAGTACTTC. Translating gives CASSLRIAGSSPYEQYF.

V is TRBV4-2 and J is TRBJ2-1; TRBD2 aligns across 11 bases. The germline V gene encodes CDR1 LGHNA and CDR2 YNFKEQ. The trim removed 1 base at V and 8 bases at J, leaving 10 bases unmatched. There are 17 residues in the CDR3. CDR3: CASSQVAGLAVVHEQFF. CDR3 nucleotides: TGTGCCAGCAGCCAAGTGGCGGGACTAGCGGTCGTCCATGAGCAGTTCTTC.

V usage is TRBV7-2 and J usage is TRBJ1-2; TRBD1 matches at 7 bases. This CDR3 has 18 amino acids. V was clipped by 6 bases and J by 4 bases; unmatched bases: 20. Germline V gene lookup returns CDR1 SGHTA and CDR2 FQGNSA. CDR3 in DNA: TGTGCCAGCAGGACCTTGACAGGGAAGGACGGACCCTTCTATGGCTACACCTTC. Its translation: CASRTLTGKDGPFYGYTF.

This clone was picked up a small number of times. The rearrangement links TRBV2 to TRBJ2-2; 7 nucleotides line up with TRBD2. Germline trimming cut 7 bases from V and 1 base from J; bases unmatched to any gene: 6. CDR3 length equals 15 residues. In germline, CDR1 is SNHLY, CDR2 FYNNEI. As DNA, the CDR3 is TGTGCCAGCACGGGTCGGGGGGTGAACACCGGGGAGCTGTTTTTT. Protein product: CASTGRGVNTGELFF. Supplemented by reference TRBV2 and TRBJ2-2, the full variable domain reads EPEVTQTPSHQVTQMGQEVILRCVPISNHLYFYWYRQILGQKVEFLVSFYNNEISEKSEIFDDQFSVERPDGSNFTLKIRSTKLEDSAMYFCASTGRGVNTGELFFGEGSRLTVL.

This rearrangement joins TRBV19 to TRBJ1-5; TRBD1 might be the D (6 bases). Germline CDR1 reads LNHDA; CDR2 reads SQIVND (reference sequence). Deletions cut 3 bases from V and 2 bases from J, with 11 bases between. The CDR3 loop spans 15 amino acids. CDR3 DNA sequence: TGTGCCAGTAGTATTCAGGGGTGGGGCAATCAGCCCCAGCATTTT. This encodes CASSIQGWGNQPQHF.